This T cell receptor (beta chain) was identified in a study of identical twins. Study-wide results and limits: Analyses of zero insertions could be partly confounded by invariant MAIT and iNKT cells. Recombination models fit unrelated individuals' TCR alpha sharing but underestimated twins'.

For this clonotype: The antigen is undetermined.

V lost 7 bases, J lost 3 bases, and 7 bases stayed unmatched. CDR1 is SGHAT, CDR2 FQNNGV, per germline. The CDR3 spans 14 residues. One entry per CDR3 protein, called by TCRdb with MiXCR from the 5' RACE reads. The table includes 600,000 to 800,000 distinct CDR3 sequences, 21% detected once. In addition, the sample was reused for a study of T cells expressing NK-cell markers. Per that paper: Also leading the CD3+CD56-NKG2C+ fraction in a handful of donors were these clonotypes. What remained unclear was the HCMV specificity of expanded NKG2C+ T cell clones.

Sequences were obtained from PBMCs. This receptor was taken from a woman in her late teens or twenties in good health. The V call is TRBV11-2, the J call TRBJ2-7, with 9 bases matching TRBD1. The CDR3 region is CASKRTGEFYEQYF. The CDR3 region has the DNA TGTGCCAGCAAGAGGACAGGGGAGTTCTACGAGCAGTACTTC.